The clone carrying this T cell receptor (beta chain) has just one count. This sample stems from a study of blood T cell repertoires in COVID-19. Using immunoSEQ multiplex PCR, the repertoire was profiled, and TCRdb retains in-frame clones only, with some absent. The table has roughly 110,000 clones, more than 70% seen once. With V trimmed by 4 bases and J by 2 bases, 6 bases remained unmatched. The germline V gene encodes CDR1 ENHRY and CDR2 SYGVKD. The CDR3 contains 16 residues. Sequencing input: peripheral blood. The sequence derives from a human donor in a cohort sampled during active COVID-19. This rearrangement joins TRBV10-3 to TRBJ2-3; 10 bases match TRBD2. This chain's CDR3 is CAISATSGQITDTQYF. DNA for the CDR3: TGTGCCATCAGTGCGACTAGCGGGCAGATCACAGATACGCAGTATTTT.